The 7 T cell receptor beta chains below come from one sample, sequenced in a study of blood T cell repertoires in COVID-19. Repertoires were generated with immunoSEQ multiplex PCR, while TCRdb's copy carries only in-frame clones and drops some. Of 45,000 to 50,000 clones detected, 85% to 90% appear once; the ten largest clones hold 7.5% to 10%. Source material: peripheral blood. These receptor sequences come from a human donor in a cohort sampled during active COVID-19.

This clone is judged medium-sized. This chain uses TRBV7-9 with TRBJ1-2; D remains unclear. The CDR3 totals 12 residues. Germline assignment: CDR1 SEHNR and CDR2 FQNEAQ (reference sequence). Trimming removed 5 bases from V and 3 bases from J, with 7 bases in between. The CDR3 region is CASSIGDYGYTF. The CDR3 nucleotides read TGTGCCAGCAGCATCGGGGACTATGGCTACACCTTC.

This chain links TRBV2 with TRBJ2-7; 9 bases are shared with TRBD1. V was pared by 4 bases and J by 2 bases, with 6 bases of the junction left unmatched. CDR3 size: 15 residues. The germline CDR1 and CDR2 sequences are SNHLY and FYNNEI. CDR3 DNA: TGTGCCAGCAGTGCTGGACAGGGGAATCCCTACGAGCAGTACTTC. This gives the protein CASSAGQGNPYEQYF.

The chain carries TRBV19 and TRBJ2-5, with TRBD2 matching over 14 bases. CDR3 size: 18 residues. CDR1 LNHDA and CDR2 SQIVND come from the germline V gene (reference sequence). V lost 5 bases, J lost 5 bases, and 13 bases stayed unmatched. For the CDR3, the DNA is TGTGCCAGTAGTGACGGACTAGCGGGGGGCGCAGGTATGGAGACCCAGTACTTC. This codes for CASSDGLAGGAGMETQYF.

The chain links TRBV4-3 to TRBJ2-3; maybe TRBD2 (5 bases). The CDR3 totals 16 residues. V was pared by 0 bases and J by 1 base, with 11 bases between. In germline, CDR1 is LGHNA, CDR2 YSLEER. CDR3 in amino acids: CASSQDRGSRTDTQYF. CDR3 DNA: TGCGCCAGCAGCCAAGATCGGGGATCGCGCACAGATACGCAGTATTTT.

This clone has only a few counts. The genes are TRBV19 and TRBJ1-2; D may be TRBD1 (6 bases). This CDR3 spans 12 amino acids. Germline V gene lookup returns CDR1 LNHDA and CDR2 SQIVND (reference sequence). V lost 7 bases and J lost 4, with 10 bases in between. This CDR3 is CASTQGSYGYTF. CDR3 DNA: TGTGCCAGTACACAGGGCAGCTATGGCTACACCTTC. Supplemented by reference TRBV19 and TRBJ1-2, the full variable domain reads DGGITQSPKYLFRKEGQNVTLSCEQNLNHDAMYWYRQDPGQGLRLIYYSQIVNDFQKGDIAEGYSVSREKKESFPLTVTSAQKNPTAFYLCASTQGSYGYTFGSGTRLTVV.

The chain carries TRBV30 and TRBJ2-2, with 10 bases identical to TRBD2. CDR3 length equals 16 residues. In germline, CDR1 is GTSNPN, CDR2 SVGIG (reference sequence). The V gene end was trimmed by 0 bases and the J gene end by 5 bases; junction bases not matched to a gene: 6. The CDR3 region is CAWSVGAGGYTGELFF. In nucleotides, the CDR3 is TGTGCCTGGAGTGTAGGAGCGGGGGGGTATACCGGGGAGCTGTTTTTT.

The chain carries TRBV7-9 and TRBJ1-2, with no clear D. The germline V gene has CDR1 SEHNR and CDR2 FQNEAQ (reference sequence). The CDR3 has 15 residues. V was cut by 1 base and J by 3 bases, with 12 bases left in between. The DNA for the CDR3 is TGTGCCAGCAGCTTAGGCCTGTCGGGTTACTATGGCTACACCTTC. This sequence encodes CASSLGLSGYYGYTF.